This TCR beta chain was retrieved from a study of blood T cell repertoires in COVID-19. The table lists this clone with a few counts. Germline CDR1 reads LGHDT; CDR2 reads YNNKEL (reference sequence). The V end was cut by 5 bases, the J end by 5 bases, with 9 bases between. The CDR3 has 12 amino acids. Assay used: immunoSEQ multiplex PCR; TCRdb lists only in-frame clones, some missing. This table holds about 140,000 clones, 70% to 85% found once. The receptor comes from a man in his 60s with acute or convalescent COVID-19. Material for sequencing was peripheral blood. The rearrangement uses TRBV3-1 (or the pseudogene TRBV3-2) and TRBJ1-2; no definite D call. CDR3 loop: CASSAGEYGYTF. For the CDR3, the DNA is TGTGCCAGCAGCGCCGGGGAGTATGGCTACACCTTC.